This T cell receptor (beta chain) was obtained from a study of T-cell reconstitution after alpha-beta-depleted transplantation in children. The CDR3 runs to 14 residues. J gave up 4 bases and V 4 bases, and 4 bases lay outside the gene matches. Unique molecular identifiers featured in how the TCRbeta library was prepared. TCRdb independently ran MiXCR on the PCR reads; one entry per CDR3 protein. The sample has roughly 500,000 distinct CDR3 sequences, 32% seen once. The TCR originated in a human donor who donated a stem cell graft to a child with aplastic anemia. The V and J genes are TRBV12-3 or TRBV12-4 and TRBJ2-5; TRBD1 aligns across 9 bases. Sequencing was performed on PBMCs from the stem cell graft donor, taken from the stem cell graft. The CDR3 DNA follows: TGTGCCAGCAGTTCACCGGGACAGGGAGAGACCCAGTACTTC. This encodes CASSSPGQGETQYF.